This is a list of T cell receptor beta chains from one sample in a study of T cell responses to AZD1222 COVID-19 vaccine. Sequencing used immunoSEQ multiplex PCR; TCRdb keeps in-frame clones, though not all of them. Here the sample spans about 170,000 clones, roughly 93% being singletons. Here the sequenced sample was peripheral blood, taken on day 0 of AZD1222 vaccination. Source of these receptors: an adult in good health. Each CDR3 is given with its conserved first and last residue. The D gene is left open where the match is weak. For some rows the clone size is stated as once, few or many, or as a class when expanded; others skip it.

clone size | J gene | D gene | V gene | CDR3 DNA | CDR3 protein
- | TRBJ2-7 | - | TRBV6-1 | TGTGCCAGCAGTGAAGCAGAATACATTTACTACGAGCAGTACTTC | CASSEAEYIYYEQYF
few | TRBJ2-1 | TRBD2 | TRBV12-5 | TGTGCTAGTGGTTTGGTACTATCCGCGACTAGCGGGGGGGTATACAATGAGCAGTTCTTC | CASGLVLSATSGGVYNEQFF
- | TRBJ2-5 | - | TRBV7-9 | TGTGCCAGCAGCCCCCGGACAAGCACCCAAAAAGAGACCCAGTACTTC | CASSPRTSTQKETQYF
once | TRBJ1-2 | TRBD1 | TRBV7-9 | TGTGCCAGCAGCTTTGGGAAAGGGACAGGAGATCAGAATGGCTACACCTTC | CASSFGKGTGDQNGYTF
- | TRBJ1-2 | TRBD1 | TRBV19 | TGTGCCAGTAGTATCCAACAGGGGGCCGGCTATGGCTACACCTTC | CASSIQQGAGYGYTF
- | TRBJ2-1 | TRBD2 | TRBV18 | TGTGCCAGCTCATACACTTTACTAGCGGGGGCCTACAATGAGCAGTTCTTC | CASSYTLLAGAYNEQFF
- | TRBJ2-1 | TRBD2 | TRBV5-8 | TGTGCCAGCCTCAGGTCTAGCGGGGCCGTTGGGGAGCAGTTCTTC | CASLRSSGAVGEQFF
- | TRBJ2-1 | TRBD2 | TRBV9 | TGTGCCAGCAGCGCAGGTAGCGGGAGGTACAATGAGCAGTTCTTC | CASSAGSGRYNEQFF
- | TRBJ2-7 | - | TRBV15 | TGTGCCACCAGCAGAGATAGCGCTCCCGCCGAGCAGTACTTC | CATSRDSAPAEQYF
few | TRBJ1-5 | - | TRBV19 | TGTGCCAGTAGTATGGTTACAACCATAAATCAGCCCCAGCATTTT | CASSMVTTINQPQHF
- | TRBJ2-7 | - | TRBV27 | TGTGCCAGCAGTTATTGGGGATCCTACGAGCAGTACTTC | CASSYWGSYEQYF
- | TRBJ2-3 | TRBD1 | TRBV27 | TGTGCCAGCAGGGTTTGGGACAGGAGTACTTTCACAGATACGCAGTATTTT | CASRVWDRSTFTDTQYF
- | TRBJ2-7 | - | TRBV25-1 | TGTGCCAGCAGTGGGGGCTACGAGCAGTACTTC | CASSGGYEQYF
- | TRBJ1-5 | TRBD1 | TRBV7-2 | TGTGCCAGCAGCTTAAAGGACAGGGGCATCAATCAGCCCCAGCATTTT | CASSLKDRGINQPQHF
- | TRBJ2-3 | - | TRBV2 | TGTGCTACCAACCGAGAGGGCCTAAGACAGTCGCCAGATACGCAGTATTTT | CATNREGLRQSPDTQYF